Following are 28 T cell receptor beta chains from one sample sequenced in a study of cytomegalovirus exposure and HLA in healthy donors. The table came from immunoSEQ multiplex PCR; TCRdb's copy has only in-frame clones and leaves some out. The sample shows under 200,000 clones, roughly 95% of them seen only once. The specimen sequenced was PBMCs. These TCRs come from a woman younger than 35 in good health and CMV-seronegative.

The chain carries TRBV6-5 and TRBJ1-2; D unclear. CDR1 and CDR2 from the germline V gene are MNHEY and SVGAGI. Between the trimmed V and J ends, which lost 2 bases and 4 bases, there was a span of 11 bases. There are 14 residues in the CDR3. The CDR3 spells CASSYNPGSYGYTF. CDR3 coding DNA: TGTGCCAGCAGTTACAATCCAGGTAGCTATGGCTACACCTTC.

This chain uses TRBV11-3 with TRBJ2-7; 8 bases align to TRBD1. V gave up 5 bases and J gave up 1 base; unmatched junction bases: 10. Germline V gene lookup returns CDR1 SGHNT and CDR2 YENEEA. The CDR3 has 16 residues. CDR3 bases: TGTGCCAGCAGCAAGGCATCCGGACAGGGATCCTACGAGCAGTACTTC. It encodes CASSKASGQGSYEQYF.

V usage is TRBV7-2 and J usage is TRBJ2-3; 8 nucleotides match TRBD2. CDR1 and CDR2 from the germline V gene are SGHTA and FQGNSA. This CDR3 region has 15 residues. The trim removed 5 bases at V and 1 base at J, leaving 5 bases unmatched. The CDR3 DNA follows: TGTGCCAGCAGCAGCGGGGGAGCTCGCACAGATACGCAGTATTTT. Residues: CASSSGGARTDTQYF.

The CDR3 bases are TGTGCCAGCAGCCAATTTCGCGGGGGGGACTCTCCGATACCGTACGAGCAGTACTTC. This translates into CASSQFRGGDSPIPYEQYF. This chain links TRBV14 with TRBJ2-7; 9 bases are shared with TRBD2. CDR1 and CDR2 from the germline V gene are SGHDN and FVKESK. The CDR3 covers 19 residues. V dropped 2 bases and J dropped 4; count of bases not matched to a gene: 18.

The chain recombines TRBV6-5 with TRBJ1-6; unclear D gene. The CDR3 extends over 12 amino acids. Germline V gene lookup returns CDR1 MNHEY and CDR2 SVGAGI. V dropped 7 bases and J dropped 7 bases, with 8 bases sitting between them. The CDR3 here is CASTTGNSPLHF. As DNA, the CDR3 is TGTGCCAGCACCACCGGGAATTCACCCCTCCACTTT.

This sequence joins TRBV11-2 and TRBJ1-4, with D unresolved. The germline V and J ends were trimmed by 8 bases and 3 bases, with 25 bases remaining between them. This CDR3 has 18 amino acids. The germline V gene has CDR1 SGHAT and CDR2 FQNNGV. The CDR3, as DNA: TGTGCCAGCCGCCCGCATGAGGAGGGAAGAGGACCTAATGAAAAACTGTTTTTT. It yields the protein CASRPHEEGRGPNEKLFF.

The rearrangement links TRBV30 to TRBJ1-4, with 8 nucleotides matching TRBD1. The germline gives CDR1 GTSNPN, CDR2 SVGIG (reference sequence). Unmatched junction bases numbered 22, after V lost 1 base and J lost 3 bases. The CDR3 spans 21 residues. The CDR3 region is CAWSGLISTGTGGRSNEKLFF. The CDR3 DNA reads TGTGCCTGGAGTGGGCTGATTTCAACCGGGACAGGAGGCAGATCTAATGAAAAACTGTTTTTT.

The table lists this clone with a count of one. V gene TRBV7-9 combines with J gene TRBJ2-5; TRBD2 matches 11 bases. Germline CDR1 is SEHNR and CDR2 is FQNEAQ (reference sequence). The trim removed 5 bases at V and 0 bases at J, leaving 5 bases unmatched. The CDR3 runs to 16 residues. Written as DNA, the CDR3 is TGTGCCAGCAGCAAGGGACTAGCGGAAAACCAAGAGACCCAGTACTTC. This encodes CASSKGLAENQETQYF.

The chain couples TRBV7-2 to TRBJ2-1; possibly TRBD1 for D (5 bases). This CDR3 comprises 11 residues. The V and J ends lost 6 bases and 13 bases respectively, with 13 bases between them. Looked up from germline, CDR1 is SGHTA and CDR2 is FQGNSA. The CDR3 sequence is CASRGAKSQFF. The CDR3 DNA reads TGTGCCAGCAGAGGGGCCAAATCCCAGTTCTTC.

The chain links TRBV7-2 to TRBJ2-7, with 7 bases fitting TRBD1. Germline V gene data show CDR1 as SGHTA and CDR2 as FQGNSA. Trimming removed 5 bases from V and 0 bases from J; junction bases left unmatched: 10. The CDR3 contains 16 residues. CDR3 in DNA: TGTGCCAGCAGCCTGGTCGGGACAGCGAGCTCCTACGAGCAGTACTTC. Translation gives CASSLVGTASSYEQYF.

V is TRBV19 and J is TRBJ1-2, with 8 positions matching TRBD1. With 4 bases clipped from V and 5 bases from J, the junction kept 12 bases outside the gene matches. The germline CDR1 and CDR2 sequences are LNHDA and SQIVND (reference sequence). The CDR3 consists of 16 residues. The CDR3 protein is CASSTERTGWGYGYTF. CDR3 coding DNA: TGTGCCAGTAGTACGGAGCGGACAGGGTGGGGATATGGCTACACCTTC.

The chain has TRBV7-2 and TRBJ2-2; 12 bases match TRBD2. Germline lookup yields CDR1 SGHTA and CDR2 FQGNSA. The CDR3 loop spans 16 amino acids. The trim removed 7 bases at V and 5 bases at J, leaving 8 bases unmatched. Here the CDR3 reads CASISSGGAYTGELFF. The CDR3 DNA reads TGTGCCAGCATCTCTAGCGGGGGGGCGTATACCGGGGAGCTGTTTTTT.

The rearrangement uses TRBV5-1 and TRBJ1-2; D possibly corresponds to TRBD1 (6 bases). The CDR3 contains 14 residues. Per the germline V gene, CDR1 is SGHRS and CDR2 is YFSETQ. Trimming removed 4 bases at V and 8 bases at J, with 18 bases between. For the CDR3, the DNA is TGCGCCAGCAGCCGATTGACACAGGGCGGAGGCTACACCTTC. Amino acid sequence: CASSRLTQGGGYTF.

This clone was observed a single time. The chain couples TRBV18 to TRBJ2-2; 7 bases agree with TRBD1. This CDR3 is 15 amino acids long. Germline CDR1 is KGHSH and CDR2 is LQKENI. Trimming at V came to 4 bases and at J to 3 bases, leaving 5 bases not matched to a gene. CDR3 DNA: TGTGCCAGCTCACTGGGACAGCCGGACACCGGGGAGCTGTTTTTT. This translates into CASSLGQPDTGELFF.

Written as DNA, the CDR3 is TGTGCCAGCAGCCTCATGGCGGCTACTAACTATGGCTACACCTTC. This sequence encodes CASSLMAATNYGYTF. The V and J genes are TRBV11-2 and TRBJ1-2; D is undetermined. Germline assignment: CDR1 SGHAT and CDR2 FQNNGV. The length of the CDR3 is 15 residues. Trimming shortened V by 5 bases and J by 0 bases, and 13 bases separated the two germline ends.

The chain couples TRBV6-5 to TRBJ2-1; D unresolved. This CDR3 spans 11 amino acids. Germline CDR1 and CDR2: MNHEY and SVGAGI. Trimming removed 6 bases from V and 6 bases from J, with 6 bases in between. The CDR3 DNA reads TGTGCCAGCAGCTCTTCCAATGAGCAGTTCTTC. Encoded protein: CASSSSNEQFF.

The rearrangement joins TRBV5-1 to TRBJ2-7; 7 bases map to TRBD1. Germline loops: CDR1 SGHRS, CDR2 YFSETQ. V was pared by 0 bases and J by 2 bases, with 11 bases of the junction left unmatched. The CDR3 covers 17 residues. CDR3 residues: CASSLAQSQGSTYEQYF. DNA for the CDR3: TGCGCCAGCAGCTTGGCCCAGTCACAGGGGAGCACCTACGAGCAGTACTTC.

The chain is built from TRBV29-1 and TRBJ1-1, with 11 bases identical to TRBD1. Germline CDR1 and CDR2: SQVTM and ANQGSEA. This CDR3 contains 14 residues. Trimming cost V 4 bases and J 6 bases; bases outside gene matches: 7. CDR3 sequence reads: CSVAGTGGLAEAFF. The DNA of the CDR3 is TGCAGCGTTGCCGGGACAGGGGGGTTGGCTGAAGCTTTCTTT. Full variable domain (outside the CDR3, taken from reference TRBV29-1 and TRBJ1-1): SAVISQKPSRDICQRGTSLTIQCQVDSQVTMMFWYRQQPGQSLTLIATANQGSEATYESGFVIDKFPISRPNLTFSTLTVSNMSPEDSSIYLCSVAGTGGLAEAFFGQGTRLTVV.

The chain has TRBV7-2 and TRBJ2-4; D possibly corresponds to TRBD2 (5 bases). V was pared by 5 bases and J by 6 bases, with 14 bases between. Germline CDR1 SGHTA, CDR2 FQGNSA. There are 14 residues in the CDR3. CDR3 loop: CASSPEEAVNIQYF. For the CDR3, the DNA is TGTGCCAGCAGCCCCGAGGAGGCAGTAAACATTCAGTACTTC.

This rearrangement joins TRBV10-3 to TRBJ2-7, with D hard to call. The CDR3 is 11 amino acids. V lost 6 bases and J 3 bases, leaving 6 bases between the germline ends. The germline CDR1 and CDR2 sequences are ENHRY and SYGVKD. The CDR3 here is CAISNGYEQYF. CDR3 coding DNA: TGTGCCATCAGCAACGGCTACGAGCAGTACTTC.

The CDR3 is CASSPELAGGLGEQFF. DNA of the CDR3: TGTGCCAGCAGCCCAGAACTAGCGGGGGGCCTAGGGGAGCAGTTCTTC. The chain recombines TRBV7-3 with TRBJ2-1; 12 bases line up with TRBD2. V gave up 5 bases and J gave up 10 bases; unmatched junction bases: 12. The CDR3 covers 16 residues. Germline V gene lookup returns CDR1 SGHTA and CDR2 FQGTGA.

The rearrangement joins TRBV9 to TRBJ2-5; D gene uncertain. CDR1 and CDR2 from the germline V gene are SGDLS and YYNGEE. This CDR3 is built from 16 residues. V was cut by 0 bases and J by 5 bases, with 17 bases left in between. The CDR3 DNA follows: TGTGCCAGCAGCGTAGAGGCCCGGGTGGATTGGGAGACCCAGTACTTC. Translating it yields CASSVEARVDWETQYF.

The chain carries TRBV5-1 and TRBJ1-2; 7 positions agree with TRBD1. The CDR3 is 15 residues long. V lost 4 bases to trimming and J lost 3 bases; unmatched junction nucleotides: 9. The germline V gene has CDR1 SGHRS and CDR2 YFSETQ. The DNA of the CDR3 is TGCGCCAGCAGCCCAGGTAGGACAGGATACTATGGCTACACCTTC. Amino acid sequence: CASSPGRTGYYGYTF.

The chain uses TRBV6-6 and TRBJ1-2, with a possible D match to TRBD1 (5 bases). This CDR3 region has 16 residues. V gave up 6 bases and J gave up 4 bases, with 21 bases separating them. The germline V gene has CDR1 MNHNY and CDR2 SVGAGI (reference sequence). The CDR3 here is CASSYGTQGTAYGYTF. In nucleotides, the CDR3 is TGTGCCAGCAGCTACGGAACGCAGGGTACCGCCTATGGCTACACCTTC.

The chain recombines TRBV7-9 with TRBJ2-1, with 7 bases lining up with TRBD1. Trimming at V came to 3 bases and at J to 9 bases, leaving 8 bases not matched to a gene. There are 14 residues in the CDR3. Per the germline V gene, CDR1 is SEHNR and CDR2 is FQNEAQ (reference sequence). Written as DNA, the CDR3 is TGTGCCAGCAGCTTCGACAGGGATTCTGGTGAGCAGTTCTTC. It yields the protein CASSFDRDSGEQFF.

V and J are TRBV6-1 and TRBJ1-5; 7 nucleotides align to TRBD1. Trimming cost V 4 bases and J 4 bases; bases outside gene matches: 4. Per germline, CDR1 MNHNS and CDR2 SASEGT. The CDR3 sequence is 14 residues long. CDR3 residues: CASSVRQGNQPQHF. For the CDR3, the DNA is TGTGCCAGCAGTGTAAGACAGGGAAATCAGCCCCAGCATTTT.

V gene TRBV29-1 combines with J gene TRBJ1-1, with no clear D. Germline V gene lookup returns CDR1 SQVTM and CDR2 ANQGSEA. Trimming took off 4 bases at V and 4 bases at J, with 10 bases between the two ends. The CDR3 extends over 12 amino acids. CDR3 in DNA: TGCAGCGTTGGATCGTACGGCACTGAAGCTTTCTTT. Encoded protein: CSVGSYGTEAFF.

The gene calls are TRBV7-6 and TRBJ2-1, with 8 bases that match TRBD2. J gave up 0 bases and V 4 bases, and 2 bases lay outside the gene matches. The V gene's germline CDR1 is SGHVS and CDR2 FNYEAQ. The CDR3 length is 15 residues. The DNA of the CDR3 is TGTGCCAGCAGCTCACTAGCGGACTCCTACAATGAGCAGTTCTTC. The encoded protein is CASSSLADSYNEQFF.